Shown below are 8 T cell receptor beta chains from a single sample sequenced in a study of beta chain features in type 1 diabetes. Investigators reverse transcribed all isolated RNA, so they sequenced expressed TCRB transcripts. The table came from immunoSEQ multiplex PCR; TCRdb's copy has only in-frame clones and leaves some out. The table records approximately 160,000 clones, 7.5% to 10% of them present only once. Sequenced material: central memory CD4+ T cells from blood. The receptor set was obtained from a woman aged 18-30 years in good health.

The J gene is TRBJ1-2, the V gene TRBV5-6; 11 bases are a match to TRBD1. This CDR3 spans 13 amino acids. Germline V gene data show CDR1 as SGHDT and CDR2 as YYEEEE. The ends lost 4 bases at V and 8 bases at J; junction bases unmatched: 4. The CDR3 sequence is CASSPGQGEGYTF. The CDR3 region has the DNA TGTGCCAGCAGCCCGGGACAGGGGGAAGGCTACACCTTC.

The chain employs TRBV27 and TRBJ1-5; D call uncertain. V was trimmed by 1 base and J by 0 bases, leaving 10 bases between them. The V gene's germline CDR1 is MNHEY and CDR2 SMNVEV (reference sequence). The CDR3 contains 16 residues. CDR3 in DNA: TGTGCCAGCAGTTTATTCGCGATCCATAGCAATCAGCCCCAGCATTTT. Its protein is CASSLFAIHSNQPQHF.

A few counts support this clone. The chain combines TRBV7-8 with TRBJ2-1, with D possibly matching TRBD2 (5 bases). Looked up from germline, CDR1 is SGHVS and CDR2 is FQNEAQ. V was clipped by 9 bases and J by 2 bases, with 17 bases between them. The CDR3 covers 15 residues. The CDR3 DNA is TGTGCCAGTACCAGGCGGGCTGCCGCCTACAATGAGCAGTTCTTC. This gives the protein CASTRRAAAYNEQFF.

This clone showed up just a few times. The chain joins TRBV19 to TRBJ2-1, with 11 bases lining up with TRBD1. The junction had 12 bases not matched to a gene; V was cut back by 11 bases and J by 6 bases. The CDR3 is 15 amino acids. CDR1 and CDR2 (germline): LNHDA, SQIVND (reference sequence). The CDR3 DNA reads as TGTGCCGGGTCCGCGGGGACAGGGGGTTTCAATGAGCAGTTCTTC. As protein: CAGSAGTGGFNEQFF.

This clone was picked up a small number of times. The V call is TRBV18, the J call TRBJ2-5, with a weak D call TRBD1 (6 bases). This CDR3 contains 13 residues. Trimming cost V 2 bases and J 7 bases, with 11 bases left between them. Per the germline V gene, CDR1 is KGHSH and CDR2 is LQKENI. The CDR3, as DNA: TGTGCCAGCTCACCAAACAGGGAAGGGACCCAGTACTTC. It codes for CASSPNREGTQYF.

The gene calls are TRBV11-2 and TRBJ2-5; 9 bases fit TRBD1. This CDR3 has 13 residues. Germline trimming cut 7 bases from V and 6 bases from J; bases unmatched to any gene: 6. Germline V gene lookup returns CDR1 SGHAT and CDR2 FQNNGV. The CDR3 bases are TGTGCCAGCACCGGGACAGGGTTGCAGACCCAGTACTTC. This encodes CASTGTGLQTQYF. The whole variable domain, filled in from reference TRBV11-2 and TRBJ2-5, reads EAGVAQSPRYKIIEKRQSVAFWCNPISGHATLYWYQQILGQGPKLLIQFQNNGVVDDSQLPKDRFSAERLKGVDSTLKIQPAKLEDSAVYLCASTGTGLQTQYFGPGTRLLVL.

This clone has more than one count but fewer than ten. This chain links TRBV14 with TRBJ1-1; 9 nucleotides line up with TRBD1. The CDR3 runs 14 residues. V dropped 4 bases and J dropped 1; count of bases not matched to a gene: 1. Germline lookup yields CDR1 SGHDN and CDR2 FVKESK. The CDR3 spells CASSRTGENTEAFF. In nucleotides, the CDR3 is TGTGCCAGCAGCCGGACAGGGGAGAACACTGAAGCTTTCTTT.

At least ten counts were recorded for this clone. V and J are TRBV18 and TRBJ1-6, with 9 bases fitting TRBD1. From germline, CDR1 is KGHSH and CDR2 LQKENI. The CDR3 covers 15 residues. The J segment lost 7 bases and the V segment lost 2 bases, leaving 3 bases of the junction unmatched. CDR3 residues: CASSPEGQGNSPLHF. The CDR3 nucleotides read TGTGCCAGCTCACCAGAGGGACAGGGAAATTCACCCCTCCACTTT.